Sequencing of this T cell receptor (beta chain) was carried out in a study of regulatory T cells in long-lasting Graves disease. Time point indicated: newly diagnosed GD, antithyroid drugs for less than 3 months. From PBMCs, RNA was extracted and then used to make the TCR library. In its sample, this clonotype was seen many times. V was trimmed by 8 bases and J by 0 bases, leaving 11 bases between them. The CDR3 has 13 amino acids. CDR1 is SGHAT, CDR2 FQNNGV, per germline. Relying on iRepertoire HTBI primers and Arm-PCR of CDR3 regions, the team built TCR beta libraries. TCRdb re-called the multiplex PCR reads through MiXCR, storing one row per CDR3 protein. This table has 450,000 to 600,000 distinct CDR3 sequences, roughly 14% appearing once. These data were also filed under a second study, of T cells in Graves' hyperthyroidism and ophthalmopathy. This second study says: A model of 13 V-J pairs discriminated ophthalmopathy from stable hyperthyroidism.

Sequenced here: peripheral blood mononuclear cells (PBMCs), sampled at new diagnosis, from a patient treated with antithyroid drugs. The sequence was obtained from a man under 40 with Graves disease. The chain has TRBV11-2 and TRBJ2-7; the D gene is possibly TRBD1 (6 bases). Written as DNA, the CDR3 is TGTGCCAGCCGGACAGCAAGCTCCTACGAGCAGTACTTC. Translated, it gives CASRTASSYEQYF.